The 12 T cell receptor beta chains below come from one sample, sequenced in a study of T cell changes during pregnancy in multiple sclerosis. The table came from immunoSEQ multiplex PCR; TCRdb's copy has only in-frame clones and leaves some out. The sample consists of about 75,000 clones, 80% to 90% of them appearing once. The specimen was peripheral blood, collected in the first trimester of pregnancy. The receptor source for this set is a female donor in good health, enrolled as a control in a pregnancy study.

This clone was counted a single time. The chain uses TRBV6-5 and TRBJ2-1, with 7 bases aligning to TRBD1. With 6 bases clipped from V and 1 base from J, the junction kept 6 bases outside the gene matches. The CDR3 loop spans 15 amino acids. Germline CDR1 is MNHEY and CDR2 is SVGAGI. In DNA, the CDR3 is TGTGCCAGCAGCCTAGACAGGGCTTCCTACAATGAGCAGTTCTTC. Translation: CASSLDRASYNEQFF.

This chain connects TRBV6-4 to TRBJ1-2; 9 bases line up with TRBD1. The CDR3 runs to 14 residues. Germline V CDR1 and CDR2: MRHNA, SNTAGT. The ends lost 6 bases at V and 6 bases at J; junction bases unmatched: 8. CDR3 protein: CASRSDRGKHGYTF. CDR3 bases: TGTGCCAGCAGATCGGACAGGGGAAAACATGGCTACACCTTC.

The CDR3 loop is CASSLSGTGSGANVLTF. Written as DNA, the CDR3 is TGCGCCAGCAGCCTTTCCGGGACAGGTTCTGGGGCCAACGTCCTGACTTTC. The genes are TRBV4-1 and TRBJ2-6; 8 bases are shared with TRBD1. Trimming removed 4 bases from V and 1 base from J; junction bases left unmatched: 6. CDR1 and CDR2 (germline): MGHRA, YSYEKL. This CDR3 comprises 17 residues.

This chain links TRBV2 with TRBJ2-5; D might be TRBD1 (6 bases). Germline V gene lookup returns CDR1 SNHLY and CDR2 FYNNEI. The ends were cut back, 0 bases at V and 13 bases at J, with 18 bases in the middle. The CDR3 covers 14 residues. The CDR3, as DNA: TGTGCCAGCAGTGAAGCGCTTCTCAGGAGCAGGGGGTACTTC. Its translation is CASSEALLRSRGYF.

The chain links TRBV7-9 to TRBJ2-7, with D possibly being TRBD1 (5 bases). CDR3 size: 15 residues. V was cut by 5 bases and J by 3 bases, with 17 bases left in between. Germline lookup yields CDR1 SEHNR and CDR2 FQNEAQ (reference sequence). In DNA form, the CDR3 reads TGTGCCAGCAGCCAATACCGTATGGGGCTCTACGAGCAGTACTTC. Protein sequence: CASSQYRMGLYEQYF.

The chain recombines TRBV15 with TRBJ1-1; D is unclear. Per the germline V gene, CDR1 is LNHNV and CDR2 is YYDKDF (reference sequence). The CDR3 spans 15 residues. V was cut by 1 base and J by 0 bases, with 9 bases left in between. CDR3 nucleotide sequence: TGTGCCACCAGCAGAGGGTTGACTATGAACACTGAAGCTTTCTTT. Protein: CATSRGLTMNTEAFF. Combining the CDR3 with reference TRBV15 and TRBJ1-1 gives the whole variable domain DAMVIQNPRYQVTQFGKPVTLSCSQTLNHNVMYWYQQKSSQAPKLLFHYYDKDFNNEADTPDNFQSRRPNTSFCFLDIRSPGLGDTAMYLCATSRGLTMNTEAFFGQGTRLTVV.

CDR3 DNA: TGTGCCAGCAGCCCCGGGGGACAGGGGGGGGATGAGCAGTTCTTC. Its protein product is CASSPGGQGGDEQFF. The J gene is TRBJ2-1, the V gene TRBV7-7, with TRBD1 matching over 11 bases. This CDR3 is built from 15 residues. Germline CDR1 reads SSHAT; CDR2 reads FNYEAQ (reference sequence). The ends lost 5 bases at V and 8 bases at J; junction bases unmatched: 8. Looking up the rest from reference TRBV7-7 and TRBJ2-1 gives the full variable domain: GAGVSQSPRYKVTKRGQDVTLRCDPISSHATLYWYQQALGQGPEFLTYFNYEAQPDKSGLPSDRFSAERPEGSISTLTIQRTEQRDSAMYRCASSPGGQGGDEQFFGPGTRLTVL.

The chain has TRBV18 and TRBJ2-3, with 12 bases fitting TRBD2. Trimming cost V 4 bases and J 1 base; bases outside gene matches: 6. This CDR3 contains 17 residues. The germline CDR1 and CDR2 sequences are KGHSH and LQKENI. The CDR3 DNA reads as TGTGCCAGCTCACTTCGACTAGCGGGAGATGGCACAGATACGCAGTATTTT. This encodes CASSLRLAGDGTDTQYF.

V and J are TRBV9 and TRBJ2-2; TRBD1 aligns across 10 bases. The germline CDR1 and CDR2 sequences are SGDLS and YYNGEE. This CDR3 is built from 16 residues. J gave up 6 bases and V 0 bases, and 5 bases lay outside the gene matches. CDR3: CASSVAGTGAPGELFF. As DNA, the CDR3 is TGTGCCAGCAGCGTAGCTGGGACAGGGGCCCCCGGGGAGCTGTTTTTT.

This clone was seen ten or more times. The genes are TRBV19 and TRBJ2-7; D is unclear. V shed 2 bases and J shed 3 bases, with 8 bases lying between them. The CDR3 has 13 amino acids. CDR1 is LNHDA, CDR2 SQIVND, per germline (reference sequence). CDR3 sequence: CASSISAVYEQYF. CDR3 bases: TGTGCCAGTAGTATAAGTGCAGTCTACGAGCAGTACTTC.

The chain couples TRBV27 to TRBJ2-5; D is undetermined. In germline, CDR1 is MNHEY, CDR2 SMNVEV (reference sequence). The germline V and J ends were trimmed by 3 bases and 5 bases, with 13 bases remaining between them. The CDR3 sequence is 14 residues long. CDR3 sequence reads: CASSLLTPPETQYF. The CDR3, as DNA: TGTGCCAGCAGTTTGTTGACTCCCCCTGAGACCCAGTACTTC.

The chain couples TRBV5-1 to TRBJ2-7; D gene uncertain. CDR3 length: 15 residues. The ends were cut back, 0 bases at V and 2 bases at J, with 12 bases in the middle. Germline V gene lookup returns CDR1 SGHRS and CDR2 YFSETQ. The CDR3 region is CASSLVTVGTYEQYF. CDR3 nucleotide sequence: TGCGCCAGCAGCTTGGTAACAGTCGGAACCTACGAGCAGTACTTC.